Shown below are 13 T cell receptor beta chains from a single sample sequenced in a study of radiation and T cells in renal cell carcinoma. Some clones are missing from TCRdb's copy, which holds only in-frame ones; the method was immunoSEQ multiplex PCR. Here the sample spans 95,000 to 150,000 clones, over 75% being singletons. Indicated time point: blood 2 weeks post-SBRT. This sample's treatment: 15 Gy SBRT to primary tumor, nephrectomy 4 weeks later. Sequencing used blood, obtained from a patient whose treatment included radiotherapy and nephrectomy. The receptors derive from a man in his forties or fifties with renal cell carcinoma.

Points on this clone: The junction and the germline gene differ at one end; a read error may be behind it. This rearrangement joins TRBV7-7 to TRBJ2-5; the D gene is possibly TRBD2 (6 bases). The CDR3 is 15 amino acids. The germline gives CDR1 SSHAT, CDR2 FNYEAQ (reference sequence). In nucleotides, the CDR3 is TGTGCTAGCAGCTTAGGTGGGGGGATCCAAGAGACCCAGTACTTC. Residues: CASSLGGGIQETQYF.

The CDR3: CASSQDNNYGYTF. The CDR3 DNA reads as TGTGCCAGCAGCCAGGACAATAACTATGGCTACACCTTC. The V call is TRBV28, the J call TRBJ1-2; a possible D gene is TRBD1 (5 bases). CDR3 length equals 13 residues. Germline CDR1 is MDHEN and CDR2 is SYDVKM. Between the trimmed V and J ends, which lost 6 bases and 1 base, there was a span of 9 bases.

The chain links TRBV6-6 to TRBJ2-5, with D unresolved. This CDR3 contains 13 residues. V was pared by 5 bases and J by 3 bases, with 10 bases between. CDR1 is MNHNY, CDR2 SVGAGI, per germline (reference sequence). The CDR3 reads CASSTVGKETQYF. The CDR3 DNA follows: TGTGCCAGCAGTACTGTGGGGAAAGAGACCCAGTACTTC.

The rearrangement links TRBV6-5 to TRBJ2-3, with 9 positions matching TRBD1. Germline-derived CDR1 and CDR2 are MNHEY and SVGAGI. This CDR3 is built from 14 residues. The V segment lost 4 bases and the J segment 4 bases; nucleotides outside the gene matches: 3. CDR3 loop: CASSSQGASDTQYF. Here the CDR3 DNA reads TGTGCCAGCAGTTCACAGGGGGCGTCAGATACGCAGTATTTT.

The chain recombines TRBV6-5 with TRBJ1-5; TRBD1 matches at 11 bases. The CDR3 extends over 13 amino acids. Trimming cost V 7 bases and J 13 bases; bases outside gene matches: 9. CDR1 and CDR2 from the germline V gene are MNHEY and SVGAGI. The CDR3 protein is CASTTGTGGAQHF. The CDR3 coding sequence is TGTGCCAGCACCACAGGGACAGGGGGAGCTCAGCATTTT.

The V gene is TRBV4-1, the J gene TRBJ2-1, with TRBD2 as a possible D gene (7 bases). Germline-derived CDR1 and CDR2 are MGHRA and YSYEKL. This CDR3 is 16 amino acids long. V lost 1 base and J 0 bases, leaving 10 bases between the germline ends. CDR3 residues: CASSQGGGSSYNEQFF. The CDR3 DNA reads as TGCGCCAGCAGCCAAGGGGGGGGCTCCTCCTACAATGAGCAGTTCTTC.

The chain links TRBV19 to TRBJ2-3; 15 bases fit TRBD2. Germline V CDR1 and CDR2: LNHDA, SQIVND (reference sequence). The V segment lost 4 bases and the J segment 0 bases; nucleotides outside the gene matches: 8. The CDR3 covers 19 residues. DNA for the CDR3: TGTGCCAGTAGTAGGACTAGCGGGGGGGCCAGCAGTAGCACAGATACGCAGTATTTT. This codes for CASSRTSGGASSSTDTQYF.

This clone came up a few times. The chain links TRBV7-2 to TRBJ2-2; 9 bases are a match to TRBD1. The CDR3 is made up of 15 amino acids. Germline V lookup: CDR1 SGHTA, CDR2 FQGNSA. The junction had 6 bases not matched to a gene; V was cut back by 4 bases and J by 6 bases. CDR3 loop: CASSWAGQGSGELFF. The DNA of the CDR3 is TGTGCCAGCAGCTGGGCTGGACAGGGGTCCGGGGAGCTGTTTTTT.

V usage is TRBV7-9 and J usage is TRBJ1-2, with D possibly being TRBD1 (6 bases). Trimming removed 5 bases at V and 7 bases at J, with 14 bases between. Per the germline V gene, CDR1 is SEHNR and CDR2 is FQNEAQ (reference sequence). The CDR3 contains 13 residues. CDR3 sequence reads: CASSLHGGGGYTF. Here the CDR3 DNA reads TGTGCCAGCAGCCTACACGGAGGGGGTGGCTACACCTTC.

The chain carries TRBV11-3 and TRBJ2-5; a possible D gene is TRBD2 (6 bases). The CDR3 spans 15 residues. Germline values: CDR1 SGHNT, CDR2 YENEEA. Trimming took 5 bases from V and 5 from J, leaving 18 bases between them. The CDR3 nucleotides read TGTGCCAGCAGCAAGGGACTCCGTCAGGCCGAGACCCAGTACTTC. This translates into CASSKGLRQAETQYF.

The CDR3 coding sequence is TGTGCCAGTAGTCCTGACAGGGAGAAGACGGATGGCTACACCTTC. As protein: CASSPDREKTDGYTF. The gene calls are TRBV19 and TRBJ1-2; 7 bases map to TRBD1. Germline values: CDR1 LNHDA, CDR2 SQIVND (reference sequence). The CDR3 runs 15 residues. Germline trimming cut 5 bases from V and 6 bases from J; bases unmatched to any gene: 12.

The chain is built from TRBV12-2 and TRBJ2-7; the table assigns TRBD1, which was not confirmed against the DNA. TRBV12-2 counts as a pseudogene. The CDR3 has 20 amino acids. In DNA form, the CDR3 reads TGTGCAAGTCGCCCCGCCAAGGAGATACCGGGACAAAATCCTCCCTACGAGCAGTACTTC. Residues: CASRPAKEIPGQNPPYEQYF.

This clone was observed once. This rearrangement joins TRBV19 to TRBJ2-2, with 7 bases aligning to TRBD1. CDR1 is LNHDA, CDR2 SQIVND, per germline (reference sequence). The length of the CDR3 is 21 residues. V was clipped by 0 bases and J by 1 base; unmatched bases: 17. CDR3 nucleotide sequence: TGTGCCAGTAGTATAGATCCAGGATCGACAGGGACCGCCGAGAACACCGGGGAGCTGTTTTTT. This codes for CASSIDPGSTGTAENTGELFF.